This TCR beta chain was captured by sequencing in a study of shared clonotypes between healthy human individuals. Across the whole study: Donors consisted of two women and a few men between 18 and 49.

TCRdb's copy holds only in-frame clones and misses some; the assay was immunoSEQ multiplex PCR. The sample shows about 450,000 clones, around 80% of them seen only once. The CDR3 extends over 13 amino acids. V lost 9 bases and J lost 0, with 8 bases in between. The germline CDR1 and CDR2 sequences are ENHRY and SYGVKD. The TCR originated in a woman aged 40 to 50 in good health. Some clones in this sample may be carry-over from other donors' samples. The material sequenced was PBMCs. J is TRBJ2-2 and V is TRBV10-3; no definite D call. In DNA, the CDR3 is TGTGCCATTAGTAGAACGAACACCGGGGAGCTGTTTTTT. Translating gives CAISRTNTGELFF.